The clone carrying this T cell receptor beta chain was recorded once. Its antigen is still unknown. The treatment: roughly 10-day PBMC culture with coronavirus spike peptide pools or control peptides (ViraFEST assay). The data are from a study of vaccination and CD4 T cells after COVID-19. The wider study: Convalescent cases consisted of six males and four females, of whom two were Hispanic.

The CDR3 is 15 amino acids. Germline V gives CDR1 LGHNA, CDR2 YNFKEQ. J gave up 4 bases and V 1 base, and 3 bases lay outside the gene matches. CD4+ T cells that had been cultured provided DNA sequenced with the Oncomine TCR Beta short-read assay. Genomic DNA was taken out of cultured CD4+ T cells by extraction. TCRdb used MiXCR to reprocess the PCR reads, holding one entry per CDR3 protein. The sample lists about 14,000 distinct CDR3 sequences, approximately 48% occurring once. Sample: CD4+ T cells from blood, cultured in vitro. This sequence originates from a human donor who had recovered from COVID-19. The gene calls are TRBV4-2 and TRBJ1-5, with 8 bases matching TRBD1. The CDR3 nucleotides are TGTGCCAGCAGCCAAGGACAGGGGCGAAATCAGCCCCAGCATTTT. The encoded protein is CASSQGQGRNQPQHF.